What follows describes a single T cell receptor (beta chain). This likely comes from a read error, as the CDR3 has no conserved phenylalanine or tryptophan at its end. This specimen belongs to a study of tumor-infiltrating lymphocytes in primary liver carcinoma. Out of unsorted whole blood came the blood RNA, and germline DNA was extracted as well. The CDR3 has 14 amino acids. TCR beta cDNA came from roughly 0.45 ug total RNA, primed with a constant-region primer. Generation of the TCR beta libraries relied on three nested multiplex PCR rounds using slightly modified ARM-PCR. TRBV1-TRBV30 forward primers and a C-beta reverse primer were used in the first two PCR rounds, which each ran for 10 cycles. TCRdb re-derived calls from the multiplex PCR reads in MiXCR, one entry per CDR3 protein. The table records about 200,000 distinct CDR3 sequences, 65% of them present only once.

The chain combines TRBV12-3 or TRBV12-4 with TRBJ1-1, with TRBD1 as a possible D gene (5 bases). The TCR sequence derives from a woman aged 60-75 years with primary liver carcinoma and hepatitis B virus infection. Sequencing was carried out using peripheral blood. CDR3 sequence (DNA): TGTGCCTGCAGTCGCCCCGGGGGGGGCACTGAAGCTTTCATT. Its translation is CACSRPGGGTEAFI.